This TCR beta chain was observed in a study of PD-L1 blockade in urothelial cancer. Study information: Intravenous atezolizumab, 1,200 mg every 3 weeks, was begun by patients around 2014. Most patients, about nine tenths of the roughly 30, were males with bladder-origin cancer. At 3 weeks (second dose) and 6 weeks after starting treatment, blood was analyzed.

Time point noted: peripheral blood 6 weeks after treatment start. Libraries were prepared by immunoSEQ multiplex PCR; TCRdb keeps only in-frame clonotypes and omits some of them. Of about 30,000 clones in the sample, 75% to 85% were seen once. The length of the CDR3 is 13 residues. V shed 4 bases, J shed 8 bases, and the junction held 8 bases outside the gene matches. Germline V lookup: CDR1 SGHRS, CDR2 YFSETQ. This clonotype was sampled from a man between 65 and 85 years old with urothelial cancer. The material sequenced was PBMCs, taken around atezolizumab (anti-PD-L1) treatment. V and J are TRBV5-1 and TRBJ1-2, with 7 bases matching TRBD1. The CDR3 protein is CASSAGTARGYTF. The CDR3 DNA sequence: TGCGCCAGCAGCGCCGGGACAGCGCGGGGCTACACCTTC.